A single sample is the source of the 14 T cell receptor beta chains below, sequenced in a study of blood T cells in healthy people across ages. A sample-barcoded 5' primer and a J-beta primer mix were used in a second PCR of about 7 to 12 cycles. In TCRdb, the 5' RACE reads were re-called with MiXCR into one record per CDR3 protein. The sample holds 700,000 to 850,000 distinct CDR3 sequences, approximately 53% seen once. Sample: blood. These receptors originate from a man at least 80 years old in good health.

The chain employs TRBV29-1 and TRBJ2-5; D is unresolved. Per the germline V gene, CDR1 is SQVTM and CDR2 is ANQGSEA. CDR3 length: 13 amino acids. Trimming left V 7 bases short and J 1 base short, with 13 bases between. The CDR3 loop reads CSAFRRVQETQYF. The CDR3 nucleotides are TGCAGCGCCTTTCGACGGGTCCAAGAGACCCAGTACTTC.

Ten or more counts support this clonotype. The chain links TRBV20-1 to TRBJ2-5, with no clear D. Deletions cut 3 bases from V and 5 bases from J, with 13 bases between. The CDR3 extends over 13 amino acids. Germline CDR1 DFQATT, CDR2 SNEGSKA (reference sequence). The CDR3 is CSASSGSGETQYF. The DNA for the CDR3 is TGCAGTGCTAGTTCAGGATCCGGGGAGACCCAGTACTTC.

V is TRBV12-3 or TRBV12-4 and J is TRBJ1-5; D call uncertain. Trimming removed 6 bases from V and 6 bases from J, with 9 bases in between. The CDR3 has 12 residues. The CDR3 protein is CASRAGRQPQHF. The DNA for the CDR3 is TGTGCCAGCAGGGCAGGACGTCAGCCCCAGCATTTT.

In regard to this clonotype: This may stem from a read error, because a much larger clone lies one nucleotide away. The CDR3 loop is CVSSPWTGVNEQFF. DNA of the CDR3: TGTGTCAGCAGCCCTTGGACAGGGGTCAATGAGCAGTTCTTC. J is TRBJ2-1 and V is TRBV3-1, with 9 bases lining up with TRBD1. CDR1 and CDR2 from the germline V gene are LGHDT and YNNKEL (reference sequence). This CDR3 has 14 amino acids.

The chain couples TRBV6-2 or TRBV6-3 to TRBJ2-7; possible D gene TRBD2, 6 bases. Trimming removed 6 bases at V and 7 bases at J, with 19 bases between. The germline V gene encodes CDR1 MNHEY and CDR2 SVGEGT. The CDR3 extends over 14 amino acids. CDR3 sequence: CASSRDSGYNEQYF. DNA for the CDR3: TGTGCCAGCAGCAGGGACTCCGGGTACAATGAGCAGTACTTC.

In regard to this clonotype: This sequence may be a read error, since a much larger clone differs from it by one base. The CDR3 loop is CASSLQESTEAFF. The CDR3 bases are TGTGCCAGCAGCTTACAGGAGAGCACTGAAGCTTTCTTT. The rearrangement uses TRBV7-3 and TRBJ1-1; D remains ambiguous. This CDR3 spans 13 amino acids. Trimming took off 2 bases at V and 4 bases at J, with 8 bases between the two ends. Per germline, CDR1 SGHTA and CDR2 FQGTGA.

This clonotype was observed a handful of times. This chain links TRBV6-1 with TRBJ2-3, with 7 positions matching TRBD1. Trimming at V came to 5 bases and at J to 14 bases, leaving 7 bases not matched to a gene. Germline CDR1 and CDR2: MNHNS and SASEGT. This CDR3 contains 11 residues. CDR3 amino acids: CASSTDRDAYF. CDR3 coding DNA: TGTGCCAGCAGTACCGACAGGGACGCGTATTTT.

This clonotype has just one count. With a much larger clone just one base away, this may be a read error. The CDR3, as DNA: TGTGTCATCAGTGAGTCCCCAGGGGGCCGGGAGACCCAGTACTTC. This sequence encodes CVISESPGGRETQYF. The rearrangement uses TRBV10-3 and TRBJ2-7, with 8 positions matching TRBD1. Gene TRBJ2-5 matches the end of the DNA better, so the J call may be wrong. Germline values: CDR1 ENHRY, CDR2 SYGVKD. The CDR3 is 15 amino acids.

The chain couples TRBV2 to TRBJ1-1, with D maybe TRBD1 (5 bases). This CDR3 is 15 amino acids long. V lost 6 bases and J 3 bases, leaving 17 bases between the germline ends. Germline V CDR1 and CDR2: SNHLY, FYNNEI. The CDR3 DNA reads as TGTGCCAGCAGGGGCTTGGCAGGGTCTGACACTGAAGCTTTCTTT. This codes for CASRGLAGSDTEAFF.

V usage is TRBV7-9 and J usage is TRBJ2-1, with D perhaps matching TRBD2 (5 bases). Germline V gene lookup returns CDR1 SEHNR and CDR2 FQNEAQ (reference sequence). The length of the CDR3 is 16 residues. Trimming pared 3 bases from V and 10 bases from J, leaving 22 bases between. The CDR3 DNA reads TGTGCCAGCAGCTTGCGGGCCAGACAAAGTTCCTACGAGCAGTTCTTC. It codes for CASSLRARQSSYEQFF.

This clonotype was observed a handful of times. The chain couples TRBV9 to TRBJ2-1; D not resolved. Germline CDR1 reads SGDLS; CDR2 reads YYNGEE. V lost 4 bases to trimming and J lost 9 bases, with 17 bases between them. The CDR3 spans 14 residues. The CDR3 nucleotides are TGTGCCAGCAGCTCTCGACCCATTGCAAGTGAGCAGTTCTTC. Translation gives CASSSRPIASEQFF.

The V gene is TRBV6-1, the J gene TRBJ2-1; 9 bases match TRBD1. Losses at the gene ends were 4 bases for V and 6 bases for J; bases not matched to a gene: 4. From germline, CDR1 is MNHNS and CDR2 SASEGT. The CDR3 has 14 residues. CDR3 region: CASSVLGQGNEQFF. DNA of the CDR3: TGTGCCAGCAGTGTCTTGGGACAGGGCAATGAGCAGTTCTTC.

The CDR3 region has the DNA TGTGCCAGCAGCGTAGGGGGAGGGGAAACAACTACTTTGGACAGAGACGCGTATTTT. This gives the protein CASSVGGGETTTLDRDAYF. The chain employs TRBV9 and TRBJ2-3, with D perhaps TRBD2 (7 bases). This CDR3 has 19 residues. Between the trimmed V and J ends, which lost 0 bases and 14 bases, there was a span of 34 bases. Germline V gene lookup returns CDR1 SGDLS and CDR2 YYNGEE.

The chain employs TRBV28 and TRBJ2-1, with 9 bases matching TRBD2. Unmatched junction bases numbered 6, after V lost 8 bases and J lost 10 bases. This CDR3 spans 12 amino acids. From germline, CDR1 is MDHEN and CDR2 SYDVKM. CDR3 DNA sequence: TGTGCCAGCCGGCTAGCGGGATGGGAGCAGTTCTTC. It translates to CASRLAGWEQFF.